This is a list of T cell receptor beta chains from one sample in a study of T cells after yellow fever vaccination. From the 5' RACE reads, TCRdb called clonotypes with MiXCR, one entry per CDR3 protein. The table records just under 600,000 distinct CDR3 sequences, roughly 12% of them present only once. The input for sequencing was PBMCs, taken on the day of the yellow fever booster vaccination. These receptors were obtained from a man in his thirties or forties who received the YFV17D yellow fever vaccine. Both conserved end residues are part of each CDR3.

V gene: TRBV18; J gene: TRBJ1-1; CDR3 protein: CASSPYQELGTRGTEAFF
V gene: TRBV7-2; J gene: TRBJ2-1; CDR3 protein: CASSIAGGLEQFF
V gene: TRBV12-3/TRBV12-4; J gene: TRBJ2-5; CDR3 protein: CASRGQGQTQYF
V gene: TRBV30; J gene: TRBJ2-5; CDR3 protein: CAWNEGRASYETQYF
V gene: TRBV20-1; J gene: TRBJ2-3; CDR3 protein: CSAPRTHGTDTQYF
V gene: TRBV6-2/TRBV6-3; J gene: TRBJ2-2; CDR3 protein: CASSSGIGTGELFF
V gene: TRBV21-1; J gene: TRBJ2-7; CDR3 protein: CARFYSGRNYEQYF
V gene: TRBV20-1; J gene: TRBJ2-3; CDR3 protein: CSARATGGASTDTQYF
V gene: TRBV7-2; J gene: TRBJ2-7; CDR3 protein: CASSVGIHSSYEQYF
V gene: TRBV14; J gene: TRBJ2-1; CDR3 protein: CASSPTTSGTQQFF
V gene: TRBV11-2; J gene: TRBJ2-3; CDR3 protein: CASSPLVDSGRWQYF
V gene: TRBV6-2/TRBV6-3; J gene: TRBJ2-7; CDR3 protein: CASSPLRLAVAYEQYF
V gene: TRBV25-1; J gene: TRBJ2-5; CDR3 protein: CASSEYIRRETQYF
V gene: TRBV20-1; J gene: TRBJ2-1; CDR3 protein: CSGMSDAYNEQFF
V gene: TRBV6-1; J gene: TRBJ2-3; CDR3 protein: CASSGQSDTQYF
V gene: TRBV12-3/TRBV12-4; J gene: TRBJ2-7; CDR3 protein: CASSSPLLAGVDEQYF
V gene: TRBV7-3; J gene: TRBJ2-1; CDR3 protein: CASSRSPLAGTGSNSEQFF
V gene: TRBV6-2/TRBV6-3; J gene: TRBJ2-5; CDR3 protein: CASSYSFEDQETQYF
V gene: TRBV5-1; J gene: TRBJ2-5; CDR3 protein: CASSLMTSGKETQYF
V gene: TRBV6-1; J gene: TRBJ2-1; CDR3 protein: CASRAQTGNYNEQFF
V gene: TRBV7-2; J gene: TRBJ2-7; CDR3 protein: CASSLDRGGPYEQYF
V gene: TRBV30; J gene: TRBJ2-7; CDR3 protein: CAWSSGLLSEQYF
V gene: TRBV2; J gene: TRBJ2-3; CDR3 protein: CASTWANTDTQYF
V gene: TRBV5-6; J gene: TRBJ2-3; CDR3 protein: CASSLAPGTDTQYF
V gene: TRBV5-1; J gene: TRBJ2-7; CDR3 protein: CASSSGQGAKIYEQYF
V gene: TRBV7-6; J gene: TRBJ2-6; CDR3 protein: CASSLEVGGPSSGANVLTF
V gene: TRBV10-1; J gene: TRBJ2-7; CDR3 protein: CASSPRLAGIYEQYF